This TCR beta chain was captured by sequencing in a study of blood T cell repertoires in COVID-19. Original analysis: From reference gene primer amplification, estimates of nucleated cell counts were derived. Measured with immunoSEQ multiplex PCR; TCRdb has only the in-frame clones, and not every one. That table supplies the V and J calls and clone size; D and trimming were determined from the DNA. The sample includes roughly 280,000 clones, 85% to 90% of them seen just once. This CDR3 region has 16 residues. The germline gives CDR1 MDHEN, CDR2 SYDVKM. V lost 8 bases and J lost 3; bases outside the gene matches: 11. Seattle researchers signed up patients amid active infection and tracked them longitudinally.

The sequence was collected from a woman aged 55-70 years with COVID-19, enrolled during active disease. This rearrangement joins TRBV28 to TRBJ2-1; 9 bases map to TRBD1. Sequences were obtained from peripheral blood. This chain's CDR3 is CASRLDRDRDYNEQFF. The DNA for the CDR3 is TGTGCCAGCCGTCTCGACCGGGACAGGGACTACAATGAGCAGTTCTTC.